The entry below gives a single T cell receptor (beta chain) sequence along with its context. Its antigen is undetermined. Using immunoSEQ multiplex PCR, the repertoire was profiled, and TCRdb retains in-frame clones only, with some absent. This sample yields 35,000 to 50,000 clones, of which approximately 80% are seen a single time; roughly a quarter belongs to the top ten. This sample stems from a study of lymphopenia after photon versus proton radiotherapy. Overall study results and limits: Under photons, naive T cells and diversity fell while effector/memory populations rose.

This receptor was taken from a woman aged 70-85 years with pancreatic cancer. This specimen was peripheral blood, taken from a patient treated with proton-based radiotherapy.

CDR3 bases: TGCGCCAGCAGACCCGCCGGACTTAGGAACAATGAGCAGTTCTTC. Its translation: CASRPAGLRNNEQFF. This chain uses TRBV5-1 with TRBJ2-1; weak D call: TRBD2 (5 bases). This CDR3 comprises 15 residues. V lost 5 bases and J lost 5, with 17 bases in between. CDR1 and CDR2 from the germline V gene are SGHRS and YFSETQ. Filled out from reference TRBV5-1 and TRBJ2-1, the complete variable domain reads KAGVTQTPRYLIKTRGQQVTLSCSPISGHRSVSWYQQTPGQGLQFLFEYFSETQRNKGNFPGRFSGRQFSNSRSEMNVSTLELGDSALYLCASRPAGLRNNEQFFGPGTRLTVL.